Below, one T cell receptor (beta chain) is given with its context. Its antigen is currently not known. No base-level quality is on record; no much larger clone is a single base apart. This record comes from a study of OX40 agonist ivuxolimab in advanced cancers. About the investigation overall: Ivuxolimab was a fully human IgG2 agonistic monoclonal antibody targeting the costimulatory receptor OX40 (CD134). The paper reports the monotherapy dose-escalation portion (N = 52 patients) of the phase I ivuxolimab trial. Partial responses occurred in three dose-escalation patients: two with cutaneous melanoma and one with hepatocellular carcinoma. In the dose-escalation cohort, roughly 80% of patients were male, and the mean age was approximately 60 years, with a range of about 23 to 80. Intravenous ivuxolimab was administered to patients every 2 weeks at six dose levels: 0.01, 0.1, 0.3, 1.5, 3 and 10 mg/kg. Of the approximately 50 dose-escalation patients, hepatocellular carcinoma was present in about 20, melanoma in roughly 15, renal cell carcinoma in 9 and head and neck cancer in 9. Patients were allowed to have had prior anti-PD-1, anti-PD-L1 or anti-CTLA-4 therapy, and around 40% of the dose-escalation patients had previously received checkpoint inhibitors. Peripheral TCRbeta sequencing was intended to test whether TCR sequence diversity was altered and clonal T-cell expansion was caused by ivuxolimab.

Study-level results and caveats: Low levels of normalized T-cell clonal expansion were also seen in some nonresponding patients. After ivuxolimab, CD8+ T cells had more expanded clones than CD4+ T cells on average. In partial responders in the 0.1-3.0 mg/kg groups, normalized peripheral clonal expansion was found to be among the lowest, especially among CD8+ T cells. Which antigens the clonally expanded peripheral T cells were specific for was not determined. At doses from 0.1 to 3.0 mg/kg, clonal expansion was seen in both CD4+ and CD8+ blood T cells between baseline and week 6.

The trial excluded patients who had a history of autoimmune disease or who were on systemic immunosuppression. Peripheral blood for TCR sequencing was collected from all dose cohorts at baseline, on cycle 4 day 1, and on cycle 7 day 1. Samples came from an open-label, multicenter, first-in-human phase I dose-escalation trial of ivuxolimab. Adults with locally advanced or metastatic melanoma, renal cell, hepatocellular, or head and neck squamous cell carcinoma were enrolled in the trial. Before TCR sequencing, CD4+ and CD8+ T cells were separately sorted from peripheral blood. Trimming takes 1 base off V and 0 bases off J; junction bases not matched to a gene: 2. From cysteine to phenylalanine, the CDR3 is 15 amino acids long. Only CDR3 DNA remains: 45 bases, in frame from the first base. The germline V gene supplies CDR1 KGHSH and CDR2 LQKENI. Genomic DNA was extracted from sorted cells for sequencing of the TCRbeta CDR3 region. TCRbeta CDR3 regions were sequenced using the immunoSEQ Assay. TCRdb holds this immuneACCESS table with in-frame rearrangements only. Some clones are missing; in checked studies, unresolved V genes explain under half, and the rest has no known cause. The sample table contains about 59,000 clones; only one count was recorded for approximately 87% of them. The ten largest clones capture about 2.1% of the sample.

This clonotype originated in an adult with an advanced solid tumor such as melanoma, head and neck, liver or kidney cancer. The V and J segments used are TRBV18 and TRBJ2-7; 8 central bases correspond to TRBD2. The source material was CD4+ or CD8+ T cells sorted from blood, sampled in a trial of the OX40 agonist ivuxolimab. The CDR3 sequence is CASSPRSGASYEQYF. Read as DNA, the sequence is TGTGCCAGCTCACCACGTAGCGGGGCCTCCTACGAGCAGTACTTC.